The source of this TCR beta chain is a study of radiotherapy plus CTLA-4 blockade in lung cancer. Germline V gene data show CDR1 as MNHNY and CDR2 as SVGAGI (reference sequence). The CDR3 contains 14 residues. J lost 2 bases, V lost 8 bases, and 6 bases had no gene match. Some clones are missing from TCRdb's copy, which holds only in-frame ones; the method was immunoSEQ multiplex PCR. Of roughly 48,000 clones listed, 60% to 80% are singletons. Focal radiation plus CTLA-4 blockade with ipilimumab was given to patients with chemo-refractory metastatic non-small-cell lung cancer. The chain recombines TRBV6-6 with TRBJ2-3, with TRBD2 identical over 8 bases. The source material was peripheral blood, sampled from a patient treated with radiotherapy plus ipilimumab. This clonotype was sampled from a human donor with non-small cell lung cancer who had stable disease on radiotherapy plus ipilimumab. The CDR3 protein is CASRRTSLTDTQYF. The CDR3 DNA reads TGTGCCAGCCGCAGGACTAGCCTCACAGATACGCAGTATTTT.